The 28 T cell receptor beta chains given below trace back to one sample, sequenced in a study of blood T cell repertoires in COVID-19. Generated by immunoSEQ multiplex PCR, the TCRdb table keeps only in-frame clones and is missing some. Of almost 200,000 clones listed, around 75% were seen once; the top ten hold around 5.9%. Specimen: peripheral blood. The receptors stem from a woman in her thirties or forties with COVID-19, enrolled during active disease.

V usage is TRBV6-2 or TRBV6-3 and J usage is TRBJ1-1; 9 nucleotides agree with TRBD1. Losses at the gene ends were 1 base for V and 6 bases for J; bases not matched to a gene: 3. In germline, CDR1 is MNHEY, CDR2 SVGEGT. CDR3 length equals 14 residues. CDR3 DNA sequence: TGTGCCAGCAGTTACTTAGGGACAGGGCCTGAAGCTTTCTTT. Encoded protein: CASSYLGTGPEAFF.

A single count supports this clone. This sequence joins TRBV6-5 and TRBJ2-1; 9 positions match TRBD2. The ends lost 4 bases at V and 4 bases at J; junction bases unmatched: 8. This CDR3 spans 16 amino acids. Germline CDR1 MNHEY, CDR2 SVGAGI. The CDR3 sequence is CASSWNSGGTYNEQFF. The DNA for the CDR3 is TGTGCCAGCAGTTGGAACAGCGGGGGGACGTACAATGAGCAGTTCTTC.

The V and J genes are TRBV27 and TRBJ1-5; D is ambiguous. Looked up from germline, CDR1 is MNHEY and CDR2 is SMNVEV (reference sequence). Trimming pared 6 bases from V and 0 bases from J, leaving 3 bases between. The CDR3 runs to 12 residues. The CDR3 DNA reads TGTGCCAGCAGCTATAGCAATCAGCCCCAGCATTTT. This codes for CASSYSNQPQHF.

This chain links TRBV27 with TRBJ2-3, with 9 nucleotides matching TRBD2. Trimming removed 4 bases from V and 0 bases from J; junction bases left unmatched: 11. Germline CDR1 MNHEY, CDR2 SMNVEV (reference sequence). The CDR3 contains 18 residues. Here the CDR3 DNA reads TGTGCCAGCAGTTGGGGACTCGGACTAGCGTCTAGCACAGATACGCAGTATTTT. This translates into CASSWGLGLASSTDTQYF.

The gene calls are TRBV29-1 and TRBJ2-1; TRBD1 agrees at 7 bases. The CDR3 totals 13 residues. Germline lookup yields CDR1 SQVTM and CDR2 ANQGSEA. V gave up 6 bases and J gave up 12 bases; unmatched junction bases: 14. CDR3 amino acids: CSVDGQAGLGQFF. The DNA for the CDR3 is TGCAGCGTCGACGGACAGGCAGGGCTTGGGCAGTTCTTC.

CDR3 amino acids: CASSIQVSYEQYF. CDR3 in DNA: TGTGCCAGCAGCATACAGGTCTCCTACGAGCAGTACTTC. V and J are TRBV21-1 and TRBJ2-7; the table's D call of TRBD1 was not tested on the DNA. TRBV21-1 is shown as a pseudogene. The CDR3 is made up of 13 amino acids.

Details on this clone: Sequence at one end of the junction differs from germline and may be a read error. This chain uses TRBV4-3 with TRBJ1-3; the match to TRBD1 covers 8 bases. Germline assignment: CDR1 LGHNA and CDR2 YSLEER. CDR3 length: 14 residues. The CDR3 DNA sequence: TGCCCCAGCAGCCCACAGGGGGAAGGAAACACCATATATTTT. This gives the protein CPSSPQGEGNTIYF.

The rearrangement links TRBV5-1 to TRBJ2-7; 9 positions match TRBD1. The germline gives CDR1 SGHRS, CDR2 YFSETQ. The CDR3 is 18 residues long. The V gene end was trimmed by 2 bases and the J gene end by 6 bases; junction bases not matched to a gene: 18. The CDR3 region has the DNA TGCGCCAGCAGCTTACGGACAGGGGATTTAAGGTTCGGTGGCGAGCAGTACTTC. It encodes CASSLRTGDLRFGGEQYF.

The chain carries TRBV4-2 and TRBJ2-3, with TRBD2 identical over 7 bases. V lost 4 bases, J lost 4 bases, and 8 bases stayed unmatched. Germline CDR1 reads LGHNA; CDR2 reads YNFKEQ. This CDR3 spans 15 amino acids. The CDR3 DNA reads as TGTGCCAGCAGCCCGGGGGGTACTAGGGCAGATACGCAGTATTTT. Amino acid sequence: CASSPGGTRADTQYF.

The rearrangement joins TRBV7-2 to TRBJ1-2; D perhaps matches TRBD1 (5 bases). The germline CDR1 and CDR2 sequences are SGHTA and FQGNSA. The V and J ends lost 5 bases and 9 bases respectively, with 10 bases between them. The CDR3 runs to 11 residues. CDR3 in DNA: TGTGCCAGCAGCCCCGACAGACGCTACACCTTC. This sequence encodes CASSPDRRYTF.

The chain uses TRBV5-1 and TRBJ1-4; 7 bases line up with TRBD1. CDR3 length: 15 residues. V shed 3 bases, J shed 2 bases, and the junction held 4 bases outside the gene matches. From germline, CDR1 is SGHRS and CDR2 YFSETQ. The CDR3 coding sequence is TGCGCCAGCAGCTCTACAGGGGCTACTAATGAAAAACTGTTTTTT. It specifies CASSSTGATNEKLFF.

J is TRBJ1-3 and V is TRBV7-2; possibly TRBD1 for D (6 bases). The CDR3 has 13 amino acids. Germline lookup yields CDR1 SGHTA and CDR2 FQGNSA. The ends were cut back, 4 bases at V and 5 bases at J, with 9 bases in the middle. Here the CDR3 DNA reads TGTGCCAGCAGCTGGGACACTCGAAACACCATATATTTT. Its protein is CASSWDTRNTIYF.

J is TRBJ1-1 and V is TRBV29-1; no clear D. CDR1 and CDR2 (germline): SQVTM, ANQGSEA. This CDR3 comprises 11 residues. V was cut by 8 bases and J by 0 bases, with 7 bases left in between. DNA of the CDR3: TGCAGCTACAGCCTGAACACTGAAGCTTTCTTT. Its protein is CSYSLNTEAFF.

The chain is built from TRBV12-3 or TRBV12-4 and TRBJ2-5; 10 positions agree with TRBD1. J gave up 7 bases and V 6 bases, and 5 bases lay outside the gene matches. The CDR3 is 13 residues long. The CDR3 DNA is TGTGCCAGCAGGGGACAGGGGTTGGGGACCCAGTACTTC. Translation gives CASRGQGLGTQYF.

The rearrangement uses TRBV7-2 and TRBJ1-4, with TRBD1 matching over 12 bases. This CDR3 contains 16 residues. The junction had 4 bases not matched to a gene; V was cut back by 1 base and J by 7 bases. Germline CDR1 and CDR2: SGHTA and FQGNSA. The CDR3 region is CASSLGPGQGAEKLFF. The CDR3, as DNA: TGTGCCAGCAGCTTAGGACCGGGACAGGGGGCTGAAAAACTGTTTTTT.

This clone occurred once. The J gene is TRBJ2-6, the V gene TRBV5-1, with D unresolved. The V and J ends lost 0 bases and 3 bases respectively, with 7 bases between them. Germline assignment: CDR1 SGHRS and CDR2 YFSETQ. The CDR3 length is 15 residues. The CDR3 sequence: CASSLGSGGANVLTF. CDR3 sequence (DNA): TGCGCCAGCAGCTTGGGGAGTGGTGGGGCCAACGTCCTGACTTTC.

Only a few counts were recorded for this clone. The chain uses TRBV6-5 and TRBJ2-7, with 8 bases aligning to TRBD2. Germline CDR1 and CDR2: MNHEY and SVGAGI. V lost 6 bases to trimming and J lost 2 bases; unmatched junction nucleotides: 9. The CDR3 length is 15 residues. The DNA of the CDR3 is TGTGCCAGCAGAGGACTAGCTTTCCCTCCCTACGAGCAGTACTTC. It encodes CASRGLAFPPYEQYF.

CDR3 sequence reads: CALYGGDTIYF. The CDR3 bases are TGTGCCTTATACGGGGGGGACACCATATATTTT. The rearrangement joins TRBV10-3 to TRBJ1-3; perhaps TRBD1 as D (5 bases). Trimming left V 11 bases short and J 8 bases short, with 13 bases between. The CDR3 has 11 residues. Germline V gene data show CDR1 as ENHRY and CDR2 as SYGVKD.

V usage is TRBV5-1 and J usage is TRBJ2-3; D is ambiguous. The germline V and J ends were trimmed by 4 bases and 1 base, with 10 bases remaining between them. The CDR3 runs to 14 residues. Germline values: CDR1 SGHRS, CDR2 YFSETQ. The CDR3 spells CASSLEVGTDTQYF. The CDR3 bases are TGCGCCAGCAGCCTTGAAGTAGGCACAGATACGCAGTATTTT.

This chain uses TRBV29-1 with TRBJ2-1, with 8 bases matching TRBD1. Per germline, CDR1 SQVTM and CDR2 ANQGSEA. V shed 0 bases and J 10 bases; nucleotides not matched to a gene: 5. The CDR3 covers 13 residues. In nucleotides, the CDR3 is TGCAGCGTTGAAGAGGGGACAGGAGTAGAGCAGTTCTTC. Amino acids: CSVEEGTGVEQFF.

The chain links TRBV5-1 to TRBJ1-6, with D maybe TRBD1 (6 bases). CDR1 is SGHRS and CDR2 is YFSETQ in the germline V gene. The V and J ends lost 4 bases and 5 bases respectively, with 25 bases between them. The CDR3 contains 19 residues. The CDR3 reads CASSATADSSRFNNSPLHF. In DNA form, the CDR3 reads TGCGCCAGCAGCGCGACAGCGGACAGCTCCCGGTTTAATAATTCACCCCTCCACTTT.

This chain uses TRBV2 with TRBJ2-3; 8 positions agree with TRBD2. V lost 6 bases, J lost 5 bases, and 7 bases stayed unmatched. Germline CDR1 reads SNHLY; CDR2 reads FYNNEI. The CDR3 is made up of 14 amino acids. DNA of the CDR3: TGTGCCAGCAGACTAGCGGTCGGGGGAGATACGCAGTATTTT. This codes for CASRLAVGGDTQYF.

The chain joins TRBV2 to TRBJ2-1, with 13 bases aligning to TRBD2. The V and J ends lost 5 bases and 4 bases, in that order; junction bases with no gene match: 2. Germline V CDR1 and CDR2: SNHLY, FYNNEI. This CDR3 is 15 amino acids long. The CDR3 DNA follows: TGTGCCAGCAGTTCGGGACTAGCGGGGTACAATGAGCAGTTCTTC. This encodes CASSSGLAGYNEQFF.

In this sample, this clone turned up many times. This chain links TRBV5-4 with TRBJ2-7; D may be TRBD2 (5 bases). The V gene's germline CDR1 is SGHNT and CDR2 YYREEE (reference sequence). Trimming cost V 7 bases and J 4 bases, with 18 bases left between them. This CDR3 region has 14 residues. CDR3 region: CASSRRAELYEQYF. In nucleotides, the CDR3 is TGTGCCAGCTCAAGGCGGGCGGAGCTTTACGAGCAGTACTTC.

The chain combines TRBV18 with TRBJ1-2; 8 nucleotides match TRBD1. Germline CDR1 is KGHSH and CDR2 is LQKENI. The CDR3 is 15 amino acids. The V and J ends lost 1 base and 3 bases, in that order; junction bases with no gene match: 4. Here the CDR3 reads CASSPLDRGDYGYTF. In DNA form, the CDR3 reads TGTGCCAGCTCACCACTTGACAGGGGTGACTATGGCTACACCTTC.

The chain recombines TRBV19 with TRBJ2-7, with 10 bases matching TRBD2. Trimming took 4 bases from V and 1 from J; bases not matched to a gene: 4. Per the germline V gene, CDR1 is LNHDA and CDR2 is SQIVND (reference sequence). The CDR3 has 15 residues. The CDR3 region has the DNA TGTGCCAGTAGTACCTCGACTAGCGGGTCCTACGAGCAGTACTTC. Translation gives CASSTSTSGSYEQYF.

This chain links TRBV19 with TRBJ1-1; D unresolved. This CDR3 is built from 15 residues. Germline loops: CDR1 LNHDA, CDR2 SQIVND (reference sequence). V was trimmed by 3 bases and J by 3 bases, leaving 14 bases between them. CDR3 DNA: TGTGCCAGTAGTATTTTAGGGTGGCGGGACACTGAAGCTTTCTTT. Its translation: CASSILGWRDTEAFF.

The chain has TRBV5-5 and TRBJ2-2, with 8 bases lining up with TRBD2. With V trimmed by 7 bases and J by 5 bases, 7 bases remained unmatched. The CDR3 has 14 residues. The germline gives CDR1 SGHKS, CDR2 YYEKEE (reference sequence). The CDR3 bases are TGTGCCAGCCTAAGCGGGAGTTGGACCGGGGAGCTGTTTTTT. Residues: CASLSGSWTGELFF.